The T cell receptor (beta chain) under discussion was sequenced for a study of shared clonotypes between healthy human individuals (dated by TCRdb to the early 2020s). The study in broad terms: The cohort comprised two women and three men aged 18 to 49 years. Per donor, three plates each were used for CD4 naive and CD4 memory, two for CD8 naive, and one for CD8 memory. The study deeply sequenced blood TCR repertoires of several healthy adults to estimate repertoire size and the extent of clonotype sharing between individuals. Libraries were prepared and TCR repertoires were sequenced by different laboratories using diverse techniques, in order to increase sequencing depth and limit assay-specific biases. Each donor's leukapheresis produced roughly between roughly 0.85 and 9 billion PBMCs. Findings and caveats that apply to the study as a whole: Incomplete sequencing was indicated by rarefaction of sorted-subset datasets, despite the large sequencing depth. The genetic and exposure-history diversity represented was limited by the small number of donors. Pairwise subsampling led to the expectation that sequencing depth would affect the degree of clonotype sharing among donors. Sampling was restricted to blood, and TCR repertoires in tissues likely differ from the TCR repertoires found in blood. About 4.5% of naive CD4, roughly 3.6% of naive CD8, about 2.1% of memory CD4, and 0.4% of memory CD8 clonotypes were shared across several donors. Clonotypes shared by all four sorted-subset donors showed higher generation probabilities than non-shared clonotypes. Estimated clonotype richness was generally larger for naive than for memory subsets.

TCR CDR3 regions were amplified from genomic DNA by multiplex PCR using the deep immunoSEQ assay. For each cell subset, the extracted genomic DNA was distributed evenly across all wells of several immunoSEQ 96-well plates, and each plate served as one replicate. For sorted subsets, roughly 190 ng of genomic DNA, equivalent to around 29,000 T cell genomes, went into each replicate PCR. Purified libraries were measured with a Qubit 3.0 fluorometer, size-checked on a Bioanalyzer 2100, and measured again with the KAPA Library Quantification kit. Every immunoSEQ 96-well plate was sequenced on a separate single-read 150-cycle Illumina NextSeq 550 flow cell. On the authors' methods: Because only junctional sequences without quality scores were contained in the immunoSEQ output, filtering matching that applied to full-length reads could not be performed. To assign V/J genes and CDR3, sequences were annotated using PyIR, a Python wrapper for IgBLAST v1.9, with IMGT germline references. Reads with weak V/J assignments (E-value above 1e-6), missing CDR3, stop codons, out-of-frame junctions, or ambiguous translated residues were removed. V3J clonotypes were defined as sequences sharing an identical inferred V gene, J gene, and CDR3 amino acid sequence. To compute the percentage overlap between repertoires, the number of shared unique clonotypes was divided by the size of the smaller repertoire. Richness of each repertoire was evaluated using RTK rarefaction, the Chao1 estimator, and Recon v2.1 estimates of unobserved clonotypes. Generation probabilities were computed with OLGA for all TCRbeta clonotypes obtained by the gDNA method from several donors. The immuneACCESS repertoire file appears here via TCRdb, limited to in-frame rearrangements. These files lack a portion of the clones; in checked studies, under half of the deficit traces to unresolved V genes, and the cause of the others is not known. For V, J and clone size, that table is used; D and trimming come from the DNA. The sample yields 2 million to 3 million clones; 85% to 95% were counted once. The ten largest clones add up to about 0.13% of the sample.

The donors were healthy, HIV-negative adults with no recently reported acute infections or vaccinations. All donors were Caucasian adults living in Nashville, Tennessee, USA. CD4+ T cells were enriched by magnetic negative selection; naive cells were then positively selected on CD45RA, and the negative fraction formed the memory subset. Blood was obtained by leukapheresis, after which PBMCs were separated by Ficoll-Histopaque density gradient centrifugation and cryopreserved in liquid nitrogen vapor phase. Purity and quantity of every magnetically sorted T cell population were checked by analytical flow cytometry. Genomic DNA was isolated from every sorted fraction and measured by UV absorbance on a Nanodrop 2000c. In its sample, this clone was seen once. Which antigen it targets is not known. Within one base of it there is no much larger clone, and no base qualities were kept. V is reduced by 3 bases and J by 0 bases, leaving a spacing of 8 bases between them. From a lookup of the germline V gene, CDR1 and CDR2 are ENHRY and SYGVKD. Inclusive of the bounding cysteine and phenylalanine, the CDR3 is 15 residues long. Only the CDR3 region is kept as DNA, spanning 45 bases read in frame from base 1.

Recombination linked TRBV10-3 to TRBJ2-2; 6 matching bases give a weak D call of TRBD1. The TCR originated in a man younger than 30 in good health. Sequences were obtained from naive CD4+ T cells sorted from blood. The cell subset or site tag for this specimen amounts to: CD45RA+ positively selected. The CDR3 region has the sequence CAISDRGSNTGELFF. The DNA sequence is TGTGCCATCAGTGACAGGGGATCGAACACCGGGGAGCTGTTTTTT.